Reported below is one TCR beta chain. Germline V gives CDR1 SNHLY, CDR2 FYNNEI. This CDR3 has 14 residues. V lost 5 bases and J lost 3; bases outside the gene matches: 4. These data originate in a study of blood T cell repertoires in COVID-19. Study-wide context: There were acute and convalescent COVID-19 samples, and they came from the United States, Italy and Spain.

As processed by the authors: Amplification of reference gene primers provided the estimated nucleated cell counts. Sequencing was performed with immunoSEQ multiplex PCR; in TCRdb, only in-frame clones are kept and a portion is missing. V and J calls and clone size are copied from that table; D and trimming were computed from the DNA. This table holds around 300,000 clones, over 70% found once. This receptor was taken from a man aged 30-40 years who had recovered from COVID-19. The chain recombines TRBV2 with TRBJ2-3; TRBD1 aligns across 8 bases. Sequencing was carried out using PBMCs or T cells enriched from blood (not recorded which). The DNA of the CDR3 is TGTGCCAGCAGTAAGGACAGGGTAACAGATACGCAGTATTTT. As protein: CASSKDRVTDTQYF.